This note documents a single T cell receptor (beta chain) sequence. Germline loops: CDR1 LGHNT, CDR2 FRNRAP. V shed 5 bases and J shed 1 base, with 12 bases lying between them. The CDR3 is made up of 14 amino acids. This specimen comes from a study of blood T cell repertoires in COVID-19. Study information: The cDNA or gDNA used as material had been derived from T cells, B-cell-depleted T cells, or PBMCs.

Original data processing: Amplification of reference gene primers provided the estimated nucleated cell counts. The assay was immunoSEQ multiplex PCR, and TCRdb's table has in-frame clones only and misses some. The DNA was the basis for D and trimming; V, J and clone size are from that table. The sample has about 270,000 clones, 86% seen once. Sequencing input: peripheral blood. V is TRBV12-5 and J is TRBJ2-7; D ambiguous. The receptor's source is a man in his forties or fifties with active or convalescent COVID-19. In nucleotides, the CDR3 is TGTGCTAGTGGTCTGGCTGGCAGATCCTACGAGCAGTACTTC. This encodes CASGLAGRSYEQYF.